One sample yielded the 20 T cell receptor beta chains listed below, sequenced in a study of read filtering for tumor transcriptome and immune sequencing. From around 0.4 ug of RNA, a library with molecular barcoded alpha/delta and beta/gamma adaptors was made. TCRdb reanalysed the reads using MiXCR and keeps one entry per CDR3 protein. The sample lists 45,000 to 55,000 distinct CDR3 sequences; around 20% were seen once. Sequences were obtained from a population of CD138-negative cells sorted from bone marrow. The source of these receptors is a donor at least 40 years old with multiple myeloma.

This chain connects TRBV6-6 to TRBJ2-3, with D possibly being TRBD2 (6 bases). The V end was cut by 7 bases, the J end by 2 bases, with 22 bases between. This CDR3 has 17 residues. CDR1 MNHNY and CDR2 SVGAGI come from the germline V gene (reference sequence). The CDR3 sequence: CASTQFGGLSITDTQYF. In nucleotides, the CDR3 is TGTGCCAGCACTCAATTCGGGGGACTTTCGATCACAGATACGCAGTATTTT.

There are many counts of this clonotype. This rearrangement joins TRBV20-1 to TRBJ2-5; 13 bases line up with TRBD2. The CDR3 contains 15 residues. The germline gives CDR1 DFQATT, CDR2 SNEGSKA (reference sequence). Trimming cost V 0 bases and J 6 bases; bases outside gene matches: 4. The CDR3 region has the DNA TGCAGTGCTAGAGACGGGACTAGCGGGACCAAGACCCAGTACTTC. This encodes CSARDGTSGTKTQYF.

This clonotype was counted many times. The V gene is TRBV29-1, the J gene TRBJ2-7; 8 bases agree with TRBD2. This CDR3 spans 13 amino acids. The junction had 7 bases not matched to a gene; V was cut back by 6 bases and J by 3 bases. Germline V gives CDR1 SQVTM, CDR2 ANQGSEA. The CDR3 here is CSVGGRPLYEQYF. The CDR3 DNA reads TGCAGCGTGGGCGGGAGGCCCCTCTACGAGCAGTACTTC.

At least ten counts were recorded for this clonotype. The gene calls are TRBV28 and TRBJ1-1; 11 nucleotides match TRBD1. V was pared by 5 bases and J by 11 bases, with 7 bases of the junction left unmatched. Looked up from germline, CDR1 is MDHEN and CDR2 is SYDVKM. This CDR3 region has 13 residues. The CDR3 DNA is TGTGCCAGCAGTCGGACAGGGGGCTGGTCCGCTTTCTTT. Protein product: CASSRTGGWSAFF.

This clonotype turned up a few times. The DNA of the CDR3 is TGTGCCAGCAGCTTAAGCGGGAGGGCCGCAGATACGCAGTATTTT. Its protein product is CASSLSGRAADTQYF. The chain carries TRBV11-2 and TRBJ2-3, with 10 bases lining up with TRBD2. The ends lost 2 bases at V and 4 bases at J; junction bases unmatched: 3. This CDR3 comprises 15 residues. Germline CDR1 is SGHAT and CDR2 is FQNNGV. Combining the CDR3 with reference TRBV11-2 and TRBJ2-3 gives the whole variable domain EAGVAQSPRYKIIEKRQSVAFWCNPISGHATLYWYQQILGQGPKLLIQFQNNGVVDDSQLPKDRFSAERLKGVDSTLKIQPAKLEDSAVYLCASSLSGRAADTQYFGPGTRLTVL.

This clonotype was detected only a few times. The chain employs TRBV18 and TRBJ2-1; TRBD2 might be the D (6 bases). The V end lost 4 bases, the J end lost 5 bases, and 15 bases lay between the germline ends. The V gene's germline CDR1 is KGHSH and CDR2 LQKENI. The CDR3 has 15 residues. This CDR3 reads CASSRQGRFDNEQFF. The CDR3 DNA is TGTGCCAGCTCACGGCAAGGGAGGTTCGACAATGAGCAGTTCTTC.

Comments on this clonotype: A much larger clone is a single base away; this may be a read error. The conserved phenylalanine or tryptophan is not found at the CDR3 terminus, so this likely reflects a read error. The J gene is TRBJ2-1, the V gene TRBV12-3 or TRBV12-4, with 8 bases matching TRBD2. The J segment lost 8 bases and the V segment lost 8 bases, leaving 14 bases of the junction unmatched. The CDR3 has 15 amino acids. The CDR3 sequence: CASGPTGTSNYEQFL. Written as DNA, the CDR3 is TGTGCCAGCGGCCCTACCGGGACTAGTAACTATGAGCAGTTCCTC.

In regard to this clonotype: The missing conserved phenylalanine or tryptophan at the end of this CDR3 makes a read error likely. CDR3 amino acids: CIATPGTSGRYEQYL. CDR3 sequence (DNA): TGCATTGCTACTCCAGGGACTAGCGGGAGGTACGAGCAGTACTTA. V and J are TRBV20-1 and TRBJ2-7; 15 bases are shared with TRBD2. The CDR3 extends over 15 amino acids. In germline, CDR1 is DFQATT, CDR2 SNEGSKA (reference sequence).

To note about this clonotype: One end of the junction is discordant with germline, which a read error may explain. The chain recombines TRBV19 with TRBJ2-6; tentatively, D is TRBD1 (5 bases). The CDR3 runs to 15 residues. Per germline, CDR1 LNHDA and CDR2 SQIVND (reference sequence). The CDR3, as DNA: TGTGCCAGTAGTCAACAGCGTCCTGGGGCCAACGTCTTGGCTTTC. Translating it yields CASSQQRPGANVLAF. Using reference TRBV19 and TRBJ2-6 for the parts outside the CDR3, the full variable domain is DGGITQSPKYLFRKEGQNVTLSCEQNLNHDAMYWYRQDPGQGLRLIYYSQIVNDFQKGDIAEGYSVSREKKESFPLTVTSAQKNPTAFYLCASSQQRPGANVLAFGAGSRLTVL.

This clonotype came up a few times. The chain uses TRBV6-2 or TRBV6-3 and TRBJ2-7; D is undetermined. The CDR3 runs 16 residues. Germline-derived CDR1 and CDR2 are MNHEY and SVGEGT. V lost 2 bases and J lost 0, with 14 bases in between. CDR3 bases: TGTGCCAGCAGTTACAATCCCGACCGGAGCTCCTACGAGCAGTACTTC. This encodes CASSYNPDRSSYEQYF.

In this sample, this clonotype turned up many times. The CDR3 loop is CASSPGAYEQYF. The DNA for the CDR3 is TGCGCCAGCAGCCCGGGTGCCTACGAGCAGTACTTC. The V and J genes are TRBV5-1 and TRBJ2-7, with D unresolved. The CDR3 is 12 residues long. V was cut by 4 bases and J by 2 bases, with 7 bases left in between. CDR1 SGHRS and CDR2 YFSETQ come from the germline V gene.

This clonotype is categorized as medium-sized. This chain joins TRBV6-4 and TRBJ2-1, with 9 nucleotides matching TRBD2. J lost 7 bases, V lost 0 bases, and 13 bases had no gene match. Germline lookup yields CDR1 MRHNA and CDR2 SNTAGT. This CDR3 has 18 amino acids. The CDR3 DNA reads TGTGCCAGCAGTGACTCGAAAGGTTTAGCGGGAGTCAGAAATGAGCAGTTCTTC. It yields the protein CASSDSKGLAGVRNEQFF.

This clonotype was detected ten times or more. This chain's CDR3 is CASSPARTEQYF. CDR3 bases: TGTGCCAGCTCGCCCGCTAGAACCGAGCAGTACTTC. The gene calls are TRBV18 and TRBJ2-7; D remains ambiguous. Germline CDR1 KGHSH, CDR2 LQKENI. The CDR3 is made up of 12 amino acids. Trimming took 6 bases from V and 6 from J, leaving 12 bases between them.

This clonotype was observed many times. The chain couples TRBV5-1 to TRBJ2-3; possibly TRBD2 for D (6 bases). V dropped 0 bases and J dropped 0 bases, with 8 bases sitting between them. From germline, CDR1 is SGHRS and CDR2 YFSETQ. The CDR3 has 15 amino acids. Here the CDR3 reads CASSLGRGSTDTQYF. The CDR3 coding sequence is TGCGCCAGCAGCTTGGGGCGGGGAAGCACAGATACGCAGTATTTT.

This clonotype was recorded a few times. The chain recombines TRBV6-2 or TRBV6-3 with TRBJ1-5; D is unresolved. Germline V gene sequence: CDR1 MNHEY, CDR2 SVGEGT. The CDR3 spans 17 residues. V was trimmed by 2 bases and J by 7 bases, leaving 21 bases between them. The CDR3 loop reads CASSYPLGGSARQPQHF. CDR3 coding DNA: TGTGCCAGCAGTTACCCCCTGGGAGGGTCCGCTAGACAGCCCCAGCATTTT.

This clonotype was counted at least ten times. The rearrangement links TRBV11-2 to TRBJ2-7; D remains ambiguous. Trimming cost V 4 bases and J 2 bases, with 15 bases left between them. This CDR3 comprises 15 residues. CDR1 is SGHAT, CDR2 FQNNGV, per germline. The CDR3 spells CASSYYSGGTYEQYF. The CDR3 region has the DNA TGTGCCAGCAGCTACTACTCCGGCGGAACCTACGAGCAGTACTTC.

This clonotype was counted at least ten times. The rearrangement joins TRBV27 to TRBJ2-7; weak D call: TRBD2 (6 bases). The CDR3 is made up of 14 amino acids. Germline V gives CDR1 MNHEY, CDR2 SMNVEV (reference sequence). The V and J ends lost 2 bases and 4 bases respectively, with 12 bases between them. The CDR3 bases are TGTGCCAGCAGTTTAAAGGCGGGGATATACGAGCAGTACTTC. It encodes CASSLKAGIYEQYF.

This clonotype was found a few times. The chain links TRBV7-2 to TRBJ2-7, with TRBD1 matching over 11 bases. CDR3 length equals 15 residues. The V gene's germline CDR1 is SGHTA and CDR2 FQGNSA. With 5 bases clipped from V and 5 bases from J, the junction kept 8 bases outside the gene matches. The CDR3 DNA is TGTGCCAGCAGCCCAACCCGGACAGGGGGCAACGAGCAGTACTTC. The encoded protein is CASSPTRTGGNEQYF.

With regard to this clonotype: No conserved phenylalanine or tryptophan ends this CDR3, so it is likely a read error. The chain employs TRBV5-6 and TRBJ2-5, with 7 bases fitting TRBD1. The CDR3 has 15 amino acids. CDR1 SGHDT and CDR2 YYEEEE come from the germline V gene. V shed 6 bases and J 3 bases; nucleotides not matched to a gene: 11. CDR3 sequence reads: CASTSTQGTEETQYL. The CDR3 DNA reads TGTGCCAGCACCTCGACACAGGGGACGGAAGAGACCCAGTACCTC.

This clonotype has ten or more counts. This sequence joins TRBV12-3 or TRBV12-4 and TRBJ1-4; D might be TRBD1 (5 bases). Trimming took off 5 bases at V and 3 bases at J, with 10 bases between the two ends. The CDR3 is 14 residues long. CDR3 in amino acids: CASSGGFPNEKLFF. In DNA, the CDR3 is TGTGCCAGCAGTGGGGGGTTCCCTAATGAAAAACTGTTTTTT.